The 24 T cell receptor beta chains below all came from one sample that was sequenced in a study of regulatory T cells in long-lasting Graves disease. Time point denoted: newly diagnosed GD, antithyroid drugs for less than 3 months. PBMC RNA was the source of the TCR library. Library construction for TCR beta used iRepertoire HTBI primers and Arm-PCR of CDR3 regions. TCRdb called the multiplex PCR reads again in MiXCR, with one record for every CDR3 protein. This sample has 400,000 to 500,000 distinct CDR3 sequences, with 14% to 15% found just once. A further study also used this sample, focusing on T cells in Graves' hyperthyroidism and ophthalmopathy.

The sequenced sample was peripheral blood mononuclear cells (PBMCs), obtained at new diagnosis, from a patient treated with antithyroid drugs. Every receptor here comes from a woman aged 40 to 49 with Graves disease.

This clonotype was detected only once. This rearrangement joins TRBV5-6 to TRBJ1-1; D perhaps matches TRBD1 (6 bases). The CDR3 is made up of 15 amino acids. The V gene's germline CDR1 is SGHDT and CDR2 YYEEEE. The V end was cut by 4 bases, the J end by 0 bases, with 13 bases between. The CDR3: CASSPLQGLNTEAFF. The CDR3 DNA follows: TGTGCCAGCAGCCCGCTACAGGGATTGAACACTGAAGCTTTCTTT.

The table lists this clonotype with many counts. The chain combines TRBV12-3 or TRBV12-4 with TRBJ2-7, with D possibly being TRBD1 or TRBD2 (5 bases each). The ends were cut back, 6 bases at V and 0 bases at J, with 24 bases in the middle. CDR3 length equals 18 residues. The DNA of the CDR3 is TGTGCCAGCAGCTCTACTCGTGCGAGGGACGGAACCTCCTACGAGCAGTACTTC. It specifies CASSSTRARDGTSYEQYF.

This clonotype was seen only a few times. The chain has TRBV14 and TRBJ2-2; D call uncertain. The germline V and J ends were trimmed by 3 bases and 0 bases, with 8 bases remaining between them. The CDR3 loop spans 15 amino acids. In germline, CDR1 is SGHDN, CDR2 FVKESK. CDR3 bases: TGTGCCAGCAGCCACGGCCCCGCGAACACCGGGGAGCTGTTTTTT. It encodes CASSHGPANTGELFF.

This clonotype was detected many times. The chain links TRBV29-1 to TRBJ2-3; D might be TRBD1 (6 bases). The V end lost 7 bases, the J end lost 3 bases, and 20 bases lay between the germline ends. The CDR3 is 15 amino acids. Germline CDR1 SQVTM, CDR2 ANQGSEA. The CDR3 coding sequence is TGCAGCGCTCCGCCGGGCAGGGGCTTAACAGATACGCAGTATTTT. Its protein product is CSAPPGRGLTDTQYF.

This clonotype was recorded at least ten times. The chain recombines TRBV29-1 with TRBJ2-2, with D tentatively TRBD2 (5 bases). Germline CDR1 reads SQVTM; CDR2 reads ANQGSEA. With 1 base removed from V and 4 bases from J, the gap between germline ends came to 13 bases. CDR3 length: 15 residues. CDR3 bases: TGCAGCGTTGAAGGCGGGCACGCCCTCACCGGGGAGCTGTTTTTT. Protein: CSVEGGHALTGELFF.

This clonotype was picked up many times. The chain uses TRBV6-1 and TRBJ2-5; the D is unclear. CDR3 length: 16 amino acids. V lost 5 bases and J lost 1, with 17 bases in between. Germline values: CDR1 MNHNS, CDR2 SASEGT. CDR3 amino acids: CASSPRVAASQETQYF. DNA of the CDR3: TGTGCCAGCAGTCCACGGGTGGCAGCTTCCCAAGAGACCCAGTACTTC.

This clonotype occurred many times. V usage is TRBV11-3 and J usage is TRBJ2-2; 10 bases fit TRBD1. The germline CDR1 and CDR2 sequences are SGHNT and YENEEA. J lost 6 bases, V lost 5 bases, and 6 bases had no gene match. The CDR3 sequence is 15 residues long. CDR3 amino acids: CASSRGQGYPGELFF. The CDR3 DNA reads TGTGCCAGCAGCAGGGGACAGGGGTATCCCGGGGAGCTGTTTTTT.

This clonotype was counted at least ten times. A read error may produce the germline difference seen at one junction end. The chain has TRBV20-1 and TRBJ2-3, with TRBD2 as a possible D gene (5 bases). The CDR3 length is 15 residues. Germline V gene lookup returns CDR1 DFQATT and CDR2 SNEGSKA (reference sequence). The CDR3 here is CSARGWGEVTDTQYF. In DNA, the CDR3 is TGCAGTGCCAGAGGGTGGGGAGAGGTGACAGATACGCAGTATTTT.

This sequence joins TRBV5-1 and TRBJ1-6; 10 nucleotides match TRBD1. CDR3 length: 15 residues. With 4 bases clipped from V and 9 bases from J, the junction kept 7 bases outside the gene matches. Per the germline V gene, CDR1 is SGHRS and CDR2 is YFSETQ. CDR3 nucleotide sequence: TGCGCCAGCAGCATTTCGGGACAGGGGACTTCACCCCTCCACTTT. It is translated as CASSISGQGTSPLHF.

The V gene is TRBV29-1, the J gene TRBJ2-7, with D maybe TRBD1 (7 bases). This CDR3 is built from 14 residues. Germline CDR1 and CDR2: SQVTM and ANQGSEA. Trimming left V 5 bases short and J 1 base short, with 15 bases between. DNA for the CDR3: TGCAGCGTTCATGAGGGGGGACAGTCCTACGAGCAGTACTTC. Residues: CSVHEGGQSYEQYF.

With regard to this clonotype: A much larger clone lies one base from this, so it may be a read error. V usage is TRBV18 and J usage is TRBJ2-1; unclear D gene. The CDR3 length is 16 residues. Germline loops: CDR1 KGHSH, CDR2 LQKENI. CDR3 DNA sequence: TGTGCCGGCTCACAGAATCAGGCTAGTCTCTACAATGAGCAGTTCTTC. This gives the protein CAGSQNQASLYNEQFF.

V gene TRBV7-2 combines with J gene TRBJ2-5, with 8 bases that match TRBD1. The CDR3 totals 17 residues. Germline lookup yields CDR1 SGHTA and CDR2 FQGNSA. J was trimmed by 5 bases and V by 1 base; bases with no gene match: 12. Written as DNA, the CDR3 is TGTGCCAGCAGCTTAGTTGGGCAGGGGGCCACCCGGGAGACCCAGTACTTC. Amino acid sequence: CASSLVGQGATRETQYF.

This clonotype was recorded many times. The J gene is TRBJ2-7, the V gene TRBV27; weak D call: TRBD1 (6 bases). The germline V gene has CDR1 MNHEY and CDR2 SMNVEV (reference sequence). Trimming pared 5 bases from V and 0 bases from J, leaving 23 bases between. There are 18 residues in the CDR3. For the CDR3, the DNA is TGTGCCAGCAGTCCAATAGCCTCGCAAGGGGGAAACTCCTACGAGCAGTACTTC. Protein: CASSPIASQGGNSYEQYF.

The chain joins TRBV7-3 to TRBJ2-2; the match to TRBD2 covers 8 bases. J lost 4 bases, V lost 5 bases, and 12 bases had no gene match. This CDR3 has 17 residues. CDR1 and CDR2 (germline): SGHTA, FQGTGA. In nucleotides, the CDR3 is TGTGCCAGCAGCCCCCCCTCGGGAGGGCCGGGCACCGGGGAGCTGTTTTTT. Translated: CASSPPSGGPGTGELFF. Supplemented by reference TRBV7-3 and TRBJ2-2, the full variable domain reads GAGVSQTPSNKVTEKGKYVELRCDPISGHTALYWYRQSLGQGPEFLIYFQGTGAADDSGLPNDRFFAVRPEGSVSTLKIQRTERGDSAVYLCASSPPSGGPGTGELFFGEGSRLTVL.

This clonotype was observed many times. The rearrangement joins TRBV3-1 to TRBJ2-7; 9 bases are shared with TRBD2. The CDR3 is 17 residues long. The V gene end was trimmed by 3 bases and the J gene end by 5 bases; junction bases not matched to a gene: 14. Looked up from germline, CDR1 is LGHDT and CDR2 is YNNKEL (reference sequence). The DNA of the CDR3 is TGTGCCAGCAGCCACCTAGAGATGGCGGGAGGGCCTCACGAGCAGTACTTC. Translating gives CASSHLEMAGGPHEQYF.

This clonotype was detected many times. The chain employs TRBV27 and TRBJ2-7, with 9 bases that match TRBD2. With V trimmed by 6 bases and J by 5 bases, 11 bases remained unmatched. This CDR3 has 15 amino acids. From germline, CDR1 is MNHEY and CDR2 SMNVEV (reference sequence). The CDR3 sequence is CASSDIAGVFHEQYF. In DNA, the CDR3 is TGTGCCAGCAGCGATATAGCGGGAGTGTTCCACGAGCAGTACTTC.

This clonotype was detected ten times or more. This chain joins TRBV28 and TRBJ2-1; the match to TRBD2 covers 8 bases. CDR3 size: 15 residues. The V and J ends lost 5 bases and 9 bases, in that order; junction bases with no gene match: 12. Germline CDR1 and CDR2: MDHEN and SYDVKM. The CDR3 DNA reads as TGTGCCAGCAGTCCCCCGGGACTAGTTGATTTTGAGCAGTTCTTC. This codes for CASSPPGLVDFEQFF. Together with reference TRBV28 and TRBJ2-1, the CDR3 gives the full variable domain: DVKVTQSSRYLVKRTGEKVFLECVQDMDHENMFWYRQDPGLGLRLIYFSYDVKMKEKGDIPEGYSVSREKKERFSLILESASTNQTSMYLCASSPPGLVDFEQFFGPGTRLTVL.

This chain uses TRBV2 with TRBJ2-5, with TRBD1 matching 11 bases. The CDR3 runs to 15 residues. The V and J ends lost 4 bases and 5 bases, in that order; junction bases with no gene match: 6. The germline gives CDR1 SNHLY, CDR2 FYNNEI. The CDR3 reads CASSAGQGAGETQYF. Here the CDR3 DNA reads TGTGCCAGCAGTGCTGGACAGGGGGCGGGGGAGACCCAGTACTTC.

This clonotype was counted many times. The CDR3 DNA reads as TGTGCCATCAGTATGCTAGCGGGAGGGGCAAATGAGCAGTTCTTC. It translates to CAISMLAGGANEQFF. This chain joins TRBV10-3 and TRBJ2-1, with 12 nucleotides matching TRBD2. The CDR3 spans 15 residues. Germline lookup yields CDR1 ENHRY and CDR2 SYGVKD. With 5 bases clipped from V and 7 bases from J, the junction kept 6 bases outside the gene matches.

This clonotype has a count of ten or more. V and J are TRBV5-1 and TRBJ2-1; no clear D gene. Germline values: CDR1 SGHRS, CDR2 YFSETQ. This CDR3 is 16 amino acids long. Trimming took 4 bases from V and 6 from J, leaving 20 bases between them. In nucleotides, the CDR3 is TGCGCCAGCAGCCCGACGGAAACTGCCTCGGGCAATGAGCAGTTCTTC. Residues: CASSPTETASGNEQFF.

Many counts were recorded for this clonotype. The chain joins TRBV27 to TRBJ1-5; D remains ambiguous. The CDR3 is made up of 13 amino acids. V lost 11 bases to trimming and J lost 4 bases, with 15 bases between them. Germline V gene lookup returns CDR1 MNHEY and CDR2 SMNVEV (reference sequence). For the CDR3, the DNA is TGTGCCGGCGGGCCAAAGGGTAATCAGCCCCAGCATTTT. Protein product: CAGGPKGNQPQHF.

This clonotype has more than one count but fewer than ten. The chain uses TRBV5-4 and TRBJ2-5; D may match TRBD1 or TRBD2 (6 bases each). The germline V gene has CDR1 SGHNT and CDR2 YYREEE (reference sequence). V lost 4 bases and J 4 bases, leaving 17 bases between the germline ends. The CDR3 runs 15 residues. The CDR3 region is CASSPLGARGETQYF. CDR3 sequence (DNA): TGTGCCAGCAGCCCCCTGGGGGCGCGGGGAGAGACCCAGTACTTC.

This clonotype was detected a few times. This chain connects TRBV18 to TRBJ1-4; D possibly corresponds to TRBD1 (5 bases). V was cut by 0 bases and J by 8 bases, with 13 bases left in between. In germline, CDR1 is KGHSH, CDR2 LQKENI. CDR3 size: 15 residues. The DNA for the CDR3 is TGTGCCAGCTCACCACCGTCCGGGGGGGAGGAAAAACTGTTTTTT. Protein sequence: CASSPPSGGEEKLFF.

There are many counts of this clonotype. The gene calls are TRBV2 and TRBJ2-2, with D perhaps assigned TRBD1 or TRBD2 (5 bases each). CDR3 length: 13 residues. The germline V and J ends were trimmed by 6 bases and 3 bases, with 8 bases remaining between them. Germline V gene lookup returns CDR1 SNHLY and CDR2 FYNNEI. The CDR3 protein is CASSQGDTGELFF. In DNA, the CDR3 is TGTGCCAGCAGCCAGGGAGACACCGGGGAGCTGTTTTTT.